The table lists the clone carrying this TCR beta chain with many counts. The antigen remains unidentified. The data are from a study of neurological immune-mediated disorders. Study observations and caveats: The study found no CDR3 amino acid sequences shared by expanded clones across subjects, suggesting private repertoires in all groups. In HTLV-1-associated myelopathy, TCR clonal expansion was greatest, whereas multiple sclerosis had the least, falling below healthy controls.

Germline CDR1 SEHNR, CDR2 FQNEAQ (reference sequence). J gave up 4 bases and V 4 bases, and 8 bases lay outside the gene matches. CDR3 size: 16 residues. 5'RACE employing 10-nucleotide random UMIs yielded the cDNA. TCRdb recomputed calls from the 5' RACE reads with MiXCR, one row per CDR3 protein. The repertoire holds roughly 44,000 distinct CDR3 sequences, with 6% to 7% as singletons. Sorted libraries drew on approximately 940,000 CD4+ or CD8+ T cells. What was sequenced was CD4+ T cells from blood. The clonotype comes from a woman aged 40 to 49 in good health. V and J are TRBV7-9 and TRBJ2-1; 9 nucleotides agree with TRBD2. CDR3 nucleotides: TGTGCCAGCAGCTCATTCAGGACTAGCGCTTACAATGAGCAGTTCTTC. Encoded protein: CASSSFRTSAYNEQFF.